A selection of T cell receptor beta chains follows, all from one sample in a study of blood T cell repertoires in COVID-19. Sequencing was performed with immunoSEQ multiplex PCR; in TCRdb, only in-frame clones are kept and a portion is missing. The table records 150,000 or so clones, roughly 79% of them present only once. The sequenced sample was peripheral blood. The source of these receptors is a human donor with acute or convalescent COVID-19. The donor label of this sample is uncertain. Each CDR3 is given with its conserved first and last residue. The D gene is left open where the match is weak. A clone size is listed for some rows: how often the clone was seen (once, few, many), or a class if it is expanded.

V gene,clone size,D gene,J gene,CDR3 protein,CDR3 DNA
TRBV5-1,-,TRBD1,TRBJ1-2,CASSRQAGGFGYTF,TGCGCCAGCAGCCGACAGGCAGGGGGCTTCGGCTACACCTTC
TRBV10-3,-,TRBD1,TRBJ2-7,CAVSGTGDEQYF,TGTGCCGTATCCGGGACAGGGGACGAGCAGTACTTC
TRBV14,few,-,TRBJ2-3,CASSLASRADTQYF,TGTGCCAGCAGCCTTGCTAGCAGAGCAGATACGCAGTATTTT
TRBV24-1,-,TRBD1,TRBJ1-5,CATSDSRTGEAPQHF,TGTGCCACCAGTGATTCGCGGACAGGGGAGGCGCCCCAGCATTTT
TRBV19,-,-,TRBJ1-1,CASSMGTVNTEAFF,TGTGCCAGTAGTATGGGGACTGTGAACACTGAAGCTTTCTTT
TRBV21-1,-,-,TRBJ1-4,CASSSTGGQGLKKLNEKLFF,TGTGCCAGCAGCTCCACTGGGGGACAGGGCCTTAAGAAGCTGAATGAAAAACTGTTTTTT
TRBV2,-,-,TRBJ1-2,CASSLGLYGYTF,TGTGCCAGCAGTCTCGGACTTTATGGCTACACCTTC
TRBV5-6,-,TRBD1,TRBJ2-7,CASSLKGQGAYEQYF,TGTGCCAGCAGCTTGAAGGGACAGGGGGCCTACGAGCAGTACTTC
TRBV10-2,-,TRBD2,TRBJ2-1,CASSDRGGAGNEQFF,TGCGCCAGCAGTGATCGGGGGGGCGCGGGCAATGAGCAGTTCTTC
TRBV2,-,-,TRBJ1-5,CASSEATDYSNQPQHF,TGTGCCAGCAGTGAAGCTACAGATTATAGCAATCAGCCCCAGCATTTT
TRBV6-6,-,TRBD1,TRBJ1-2,CASALQGVGGYTF,TGTGCCAGCGCTTTACAGGGGGTTGGGGGCTACACCTTC
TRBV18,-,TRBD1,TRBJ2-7,CASSPSGTGGQDEQYF,TGTGCCAGCTCACCCTCCGGGACAGGGGGCCAGGACGAGCAGTACTTC
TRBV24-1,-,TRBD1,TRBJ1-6,CATSDLTTDRENSPLHF,TGTGCCACCAGTGATTTAACCACTGACAGGGAGAATTCACCCCTCCACTTT
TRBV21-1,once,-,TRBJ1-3,CASSGGGTIYF,TGTGCCAGCAGCGGGGGAGGCACCATATATTTT
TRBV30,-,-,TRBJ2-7,CAWSGQAAYEQYF,TGTGCCTGGAGTGGGCAAGCGGCCTACGAGCAGTACTTC
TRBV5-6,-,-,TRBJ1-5,CASSSQGVNQPQHF,TGTGCCAGCAGCTCCCAAGGGGTAAATCAGCCCCAGCATTTT
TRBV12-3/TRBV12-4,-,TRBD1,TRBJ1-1,CASSLSGGTEAFF,TGTGCCAGCAGTTTATCAGGGGGCACTGAAGCTTTCTTT
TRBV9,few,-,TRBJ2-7,CASSVGSVGSYEQYF,TGTGCCAGCAGCGTAGGGAGCGTCGGTTCCTACGAGCAGTACTTC
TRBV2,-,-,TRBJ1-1,CATWGGRGAFF,TGTGCCACCTGGGGAGGACGAGGAGCTTTCTTT
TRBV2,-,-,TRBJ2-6,CASIPAGQNFSSGANVLTF,TGTGCCAGCATCCCTGCGGGACAGAACTTCAGCTCTGGGGCCAACGTCCTGACTTTC
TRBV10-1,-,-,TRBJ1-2,CASSDGRRDGYTF,TGCGCCAGCAGTGACGGGCGGAGGGATGGCTACACCTTC
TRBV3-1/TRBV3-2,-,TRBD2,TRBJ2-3,CASSSLAGSTDTQYF,TGTGCCAGCAGCTCCCTAGCGGGGAGCACAGATACGCAGTATTTT
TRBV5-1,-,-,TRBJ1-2,CASSSPEGLYGYTF,TGCGCCAGCAGCTCCCCCGAGGGACTGTATGGCTACACCTTC
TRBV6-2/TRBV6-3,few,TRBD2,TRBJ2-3,CASSYSLAGGFEDTQYF,TGTGCCAGCAGTTACTCTCTAGCGGGGGGGTTCGAAGATACGCAGTATTTT
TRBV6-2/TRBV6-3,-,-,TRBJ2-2,CASSYGYGNTGELFF,TGTGCCAGCAGTTACGGTTACGGGAACACCGGGGAGCTGTTTTTT
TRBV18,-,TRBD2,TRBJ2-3,CASSSGTSGGRDTQYF,TGTGCCAGCTCATCCGGGACTAGCGGGGGGCGAGATACGCAGTATTTT
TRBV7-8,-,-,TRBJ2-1,CASSLYRGAYNEQFF,TGTGCCAGCAGCTTATATCGGGGGGCTTACAATGAGCAGTTCTTC
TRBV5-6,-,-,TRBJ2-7,CASSPLWSSPKKYF,TGTGCCAGCAGCCCCTTGTGGAGTAGCCCAAAAAAGTACTTC
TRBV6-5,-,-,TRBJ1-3,CASSYGQSSSGNTIYF,TGTGCCAGCAGTTACGGACAGTCCAGCTCTGGAAACACCATATATTTT
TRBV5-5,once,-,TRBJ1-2,CASSFTATQGGYTF,TGTGCCAGCAGCTTCACGGCAACTCAGGGGGGCTACACCTTC
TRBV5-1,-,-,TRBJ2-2,CASSLVPGSNTGELFF,TGCGCCAGCAGCTTGGTCCCCGGGTCGAACACCGGGGAGCTGTTTTTT